This T cell receptor (beta chain) was captured by sequencing in a study of T cells after posttransplantation cyclophosphamide. Note on this clone: Its antigen is as yet unknown.

On the day of bone marrow donation, the related graft donor provided peripheral blood. The repertoire was sequenced with immunoSEQ multiplex PCR; TCRdb's copy has only in-frame clones and lacks some. The specimen gives tens of thousands of clones without singletons; the ten biggest hold 5.5% to 8.5%. Trimming took off 0 bases at V and 5 bases at J, with 5 bases between the two ends. The CDR3 has 13 residues. CDR1 is LGHNA, CDR2 YSLEER, per germline. Overall study results and limits: Skin or GI-infiltrating T cells shared few TRB sequences with blood. Later post-transplant blood repertoires were often dominated by donor CD8+ memory clones. After PTCy, TRB diversity resembled that of CNI/methotrexate controls.

The sequenced material came from PBMCs. The chain joins TRBV4-3 to TRBJ2-1; D is undetermined. This TCR came from a woman aged 50 to 60 in good health and a related stem cell transplant donor. CDR3 bases: TGCGCCAGCAGCCAAGAGGCTGACAATGAGCAGTTCTTC. Translated, it gives CASSQEADNEQFF.